This T cell receptor beta chain was profiled in a study of T cell repertoires in cytomegalovirus infection. Germline-derived CDR1 and CDR2 are MNHEY and SMNVEV (reference sequence). The CDR3 consists of 15 residues. V was clipped by 6 bases and J by 3 bases; unmatched bases: 8. TCRdb processed the reads anew with MiXCR; each CDR3 protein has one entry. The sample contains approximately 630,000 distinct CDR3 sequences, approximately 24% of which appear only once. The V and J genes are TRBV27 and TRBJ2-7; 10 nucleotides align to TRBD1. This receptor was identified in a human donor in good health (CMV status not recorded). Some clones in this sample may be carry-over from other donors' samples. Input material: CD8+ T cells from PBMCs. The chain's CDR3 is CASRPSRTGGYEQYF. The CDR3 bases are TGTGCCAGCAGGCCCTCTCGGACAGGGGGCTACGAGCAGTACTTC.